Presented here are 15 T cell receptor beta chains from one specimen sequenced in a study of T cell changes during pregnancy in multiple sclerosis. Produced via immunoSEQ multiplex PCR; TCRdb's table is partial and in-frame only. The sample includes tens of thousands of clones, 90% to 97% of them seen just once. The source material was peripheral blood, sampled in the second trimester of pregnancy. These TCRs come from a female donor with multiple sclerosis, enrolled in a pregnancy study.

Written as DNA, the CDR3 is TGTGCCAGCAGCCGATCCGGGGGGGCCCAAGAGACCCAGTACTTC. Translation gives CASSRSGGAQETQYF. This sequence joins TRBV9 and TRBJ2-5; TRBD2 matches at 8 bases. Germline lookup yields CDR1 SGDLS and CDR2 YYNGEE. CDR3 size: 15 residues. The J segment lost 1 base and the V segment lost 4 bases, leaving 6 bases of the junction unmatched.

The rearrangement uses TRBV5-1 and TRBJ2-6, with 10 bases that match TRBD2. V was pared by 5 bases and J by 0 bases, with 8 bases of the junction left unmatched. This CDR3 spans 18 amino acids. Germline assignment: CDR1 SGHRS and CDR2 YFSETQ. This chain's CDR3 is CASSPSGGRGSGANVLTF. The CDR3 DNA reads as TGCGCCAGCAGTCCTAGCGGGGGAAGGGGCTCTGGGGCCAACGTCCTGACTTTC. Full variable domain (missing parts from reference TRBV5-1 and TRBJ2-6): KAGVTQTPRYLIKTRGQQVTLSCSPISGHRSVSWYQQTPGQGLQFLFEYFSETQRNKGNFPGRFSGRQFSNSRSEMNVSTLELGDSALYLCASSPSGGRGSGANVLTFGAGSRLTVL.

The rearrangement uses TRBV11-2 and TRBJ1-4; no reliable D call. Trimming shortened V by 5 bases and J by 5 bases, and 15 bases separated the two germline ends. The CDR3 totals 15 residues. CDR1 SGHAT and CDR2 FQNNGV come from the germline V gene. CDR3 protein: CASSAAWRANEKLFF. The CDR3 DNA is TGTGCCAGCAGCGCAGCGTGGCGGGCAAATGAAAAACTGTTTTTT. Using reference TRBV11-2 and TRBJ1-4 for the parts outside the CDR3, the full variable domain is EAGVAQSPRYKIIEKRQSVAFWCNPISGHATLYWYQQILGQGPKLLIQFQNNGVVDDSQLPKDRFSAERLKGVDSTLKIQPAKLEDSAVYLCASSAAWRANEKLFFGSGTQLSVL.

This chain connects TRBV5-5 to TRBJ2-1; 7 bases are a match to TRBD2. The CDR3 covers 15 residues. Germline CDR1 SGHKS, CDR2 YYEKEE (reference sequence). V lost 0 bases, J lost 8 bases, and 8 bases stayed unmatched. CDR3 sequence (DNA): TGTGCCAGCAGCTTGGTTGGCGGGAGTACGGATGAGCAGTTCTTC. Translated: CASSLVGGSTDEQFF.

This chain uses TRBV15 with TRBJ2-5; 7 bases are a match to TRBD1. Germline V gene sequence: CDR1 LNHNV, CDR2 YYDKDF (reference sequence). Trimming cost V 4 bases and J 2 bases; bases outside gene matches: 16. The length of the CDR3 is 18 residues. CDR3 in DNA: TGTGCCACCAGCATCTCCCCCCTATTACAGGGGACGCAAGAGACCCAGTACTTC. It yields the protein CATSISPLLQGTQETQYF.

This rearrangement joins TRBV5-4 to TRBJ2-1, with D tentatively TRBD2 (5 bases). The length of the CDR3 is 13 residues. The germline CDR1 and CDR2 sequences are SGHNT and YYREEE (reference sequence). V lost 6 bases, J lost 5 bases, and 12 bases lay in between. Written as DNA, the CDR3 is TGTGCCAGCAAAAATCGAGGGAACAATGAGCAGTTCTTC. Amino acids: CASKNRGNNEQFF.

This clone ranks as medium-sized. The chain couples TRBV11-1 to TRBJ1-2; perhaps TRBD1 as D (5 bases). V lost 4 bases and J 0 bases, leaving 12 bases between the germline ends. There are 15 residues in the CDR3. The germline V gene encodes CDR1 SGHAT and CDR2 FQDESV (reference sequence). The DNA of the CDR3 is TGTGCCAGCAGCTCCCAGCAGGGATCTAACTATGGCTACACCTTC. Encoded protein: CASSSQQGSNYGYTF.

The V gene is TRBV5-4, the J gene TRBJ2-3, with D possibly being TRBD2 (7 bases). The V gene lost 5 bases and the J gene lost 1 base, with 14 bases spanning the gap. The germline V gene has CDR1 SGHNT and CDR2 YYREEE (reference sequence). The CDR3 runs to 15 residues. This chain's CDR3 is CASRPEGGGTDTQYF. CDR3 nucleotides: TGTGCCAGCAGGCCAGAGGGGGGGGGCACAGATACGCAGTATTTT.

The rearrangement links TRBV6-5 to TRBJ1-6, with D maybe TRBD1 (6 bases). Germline lookup yields CDR1 MNHEY and CDR2 SVGAGI. The CDR3 has 15 amino acids. The germline V and J ends were trimmed by 6 bases and 8 bases, with 17 bases remaining between them. Written as DNA, the CDR3 is TGTGCCAGCAGGCTATCGGGCAGGGGTGATTCACCCCTCCACTTT. Protein sequence: CASRLSGRGDSPLHF.

The count of this clone is one. The chain carries TRBV5-1 and TRBJ1-4; D is undetermined. The length of the CDR3 is 16 residues. V was shortened by 0 bases and J by 0 bases, with 9 bases between the two germline ends. Germline assignment: CDR1 SGHRS and CDR2 YFSETQ. The CDR3 bases are TGCGCCAGCAGCTTGGGGGCCTTCCCAACTAATGAAAAACTGTTTTTT. Encoded protein: CASSLGAFPTNEKLFF.

The sample holds one count of this clone. The chain recombines TRBV19 with TRBJ2-5, with D possibly TRBD2 on 6 matching bases. Germline V gives CDR1 LNHDA, CDR2 SQIVND (reference sequence). V was shortened by 7 bases and J by 2 bases, with 17 bases between the two germline ends. The CDR3 spans 15 residues. The CDR3 DNA reads TGTGCCAGTACGGCTTCGGGGGTCCCTCAAGAGACCCAGTACTTC. Encoded protein: CASTASGVPQETQYF.

The genes are TRBV19 and TRBJ2-2; 9 nucleotides agree with TRBD1. Germline V gene sequence: CDR1 LNHDA, CDR2 SQIVND (reference sequence). The CDR3 is 14 amino acids. The J segment lost 5 bases and the V segment lost 5 bases, leaving 3 bases of the junction unmatched. The CDR3, as DNA: TGTGCCAGTAGTTTTGGGACAGGGACCGGGGAGCTGTTTTTT. Its protein is CASSFGTGTGELFF.

The gene calls are TRBV28 and TRBJ2-7; TRBD2 agrees at 10 bases. Trimming at V came to 3 bases and at J to 1 base, leaving 3 bases not matched to a gene. The CDR3 runs to 15 residues. Germline V gene sequence: CDR1 MDHEN, CDR2 SYDVKM. CDR3 nucleotides: TGTGCCAGCAGTTTTGAGGGACTAGCGTCCTACGAGCAGTACTTC. This encodes CASSFEGLASYEQYF.

The rearrangement uses TRBV19 and TRBJ1-2, with 9 positions matching TRBD1. V dropped 3 bases and J dropped 2; count of bases not matched to a gene: 7. The CDR3 loop spans 16 amino acids. Germline V gene sequence: CDR1 LNHDA, CDR2 SQIVND (reference sequence). The DNA of the CDR3 is TGTGCCAGTAGTATTGGGACAGGGTCTGTCAACTATGGCTACACCTTC. Protein sequence: CASSIGTGSVNYGYTF.

This chain uses TRBV21-1 with TRBJ2-3; the D call of TRBD2 is as the table states it, not checked on the DNA. TRBV21-1 is flagged as a pseudogene. The CDR3 is 19 residues long. Here the CDR3 DNA reads TGTGCCAGCAGCAAGGTCGGGGCGGGAGGGCCCTATAGGACAGATACGCAGTATTTT. Protein product: CASSKVGAGGPYRTDTQYF.